The 19 T cell receptor beta chains in this list originate from one sample, sequenced in a study of early T cells in non-severe SARS-CoV-2 infection (dated by TCRdb to the early 2020s). The library was produced with 5' RACE. This sample was sequenced with a NextSeq 500. The public reads were quality trimmed at Q25 with fastp and then assembled into clones with MiXCR by TCRdb, keeping productive beta chains. Under each unique CDR3 protein, matching rows form one entry showing the most common genes and DNA. This sample is represented by just over 95,000 distinct CDR3 sequences; approximately 10% of them were singletons. In total, the top ten clones hold around 5% of the sample. Sequenced sample: whole blood. Receptors were obtained from an adult who was a healthcare worker with PCR-confirmed SARS-CoV-2 infection or an uninfected control (not recorded which).

The V and J genes are TRBV29-1 and TRBJ2-1, with unresolved D. V was cut by 6 bases and J by 3 bases, with 12 bases left in between. CDR1 and CDR2 (germline): SQVTM, ANQGSEA. This CDR3 contains 13 residues. CDR3 in DNA: TGCAGCGTCCGTGGAGACCACTACAATGAGCAGTTCTTC. Translating gives CSVRGDHYNEQFF.

A few counts support this clonotype. The V and J genes are TRBV24-1 and TRBJ2-1; 7 bases agree with TRBD1. This CDR3 has 15 residues. V lost 1 base and J lost 5; bases outside the gene matches: 4. Per germline, CDR1 KGHDR and CDR2 SFDVKD. The CDR3 here is CATSDFRDSNNEQFF. CDR3 DNA: TGTGCCACCAGTGATTTCCGGGACAGTAACAATGAGCAGTTCTTC.

This clonotype was seen repeatedly, ten times or more. The chain combines TRBV7-9 with TRBJ2-3, with TRBD1 as a possible D gene (6 bases). The CDR3 is made up of 15 amino acids. V dropped 2 bases and J dropped 3 bases, with 12 bases sitting between them. In germline, CDR1 is SEHNR, CDR2 FQNEAQ (reference sequence). The DNA for the CDR3 is TGTGCCAGCAGCTTAACAGGGCGAAGGACAGATACGCAGTATTTT. Amino acids: CASSLTGRRTDTQYF. Together with reference TRBV7-9 and TRBJ2-3, the CDR3 gives the full variable domain: DTGVSQNPRHKITKRGQNVTFRCDPISEHNRLYWYRQTLGQGPEFLTYFQNEAQLEKSRLLSDRFSAERPKGSFSTLEIQRTEQGDSAMYLCASSLTGRRTDTQYFGPGTRLTVL.

There are many counts of this clonotype. The rearrangement joins TRBV6-5 to TRBJ1-1; the D gene is possibly TRBD1 (6 bases). Germline CDR1 and CDR2: MNHEY and SVGAGI. Deletions cut 4 bases from V and 5 bases from J, with 14 bases between. The CDR3 extends over 14 amino acids. CDR3 region: CASSSRRGGTEAFF. The CDR3 DNA sequence: TGTGCCAGCAGTTCGAGAAGGGGGGGGACTGAAGCTTTCTTT.

This clonotype showed up many times. The V call is TRBV6-5, the J call TRBJ1-1; 7 nucleotides align to TRBD1. Per germline, CDR1 MNHEY and CDR2 SVGAGI. Trimming at V came to 5 bases and at J to 4 bases, leaving 7 bases not matched to a gene. The CDR3 is made up of 14 amino acids. The CDR3 reads CASSAHRGSTEAFF. The CDR3 DNA sequence: TGTGCCAGCAGTGCGCACAGGGGAAGCACTGAAGCTTTCTTT.

This clonotype appeared many times. This rearrangement joins TRBV12-3 or TRBV12-4 to TRBJ2-2; D is perhaps TRBD2 (6 bases). The V gene lost 5 bases and the J gene lost 5 bases, with 21 bases spanning the gap. This CDR3 spans 17 amino acids. CDR3 nucleotides: TGTGCCAGCAGTACGGCCGGGACTCCACCGGGTACCGGGGAGCTGTTTTTT. This codes for CASSTAGTPPGTGELFF.

This clonotype came up many times. This chain uses TRBV10-3 with TRBJ1-5; 8 bases fit TRBD1. The CDR3 runs 14 residues. Per the germline V gene, CDR1 is ENHRY and CDR2 is SYGVKD. The trim removed 6 bases at V and 1 base at J, leaving 2 bases unmatched. CDR3: CAIRGDRSNQPQHF. CDR3 sequence (DNA): TGTGCCATCAGAGGGGACAGGAGCAATCAGCCCCAGCATTTT.

Concerning this clonotype: Since a much larger clone is just one base distant, this may be a read error. The chain couples TRBV18 to TRBJ1-1; D is unresolved. There are 13 residues in the CDR3. Germline V gives CDR1 KGHSH, CDR2 LQKENI. The CDR3 is CASSSQANAEAFF. As DNA, the CDR3 is TGTGCCAGCTCATCTCAGGCGAACGCTGAAGCTTTCTTT.

This sequence joins TRBV12-3 or TRBV12-4 and TRBJ2-7; either TRBD1 or TRBD2 may fit D (5 bases each). The V gene lost 8 bases and the J gene lost 3 bases, with 14 bases spanning the gap. There are 13 residues in the CDR3. The CDR3 sequence is CASRWGTLYEQYF. In nucleotides, the CDR3 is TGTGCCAGCCGTTGGGGGACGCTCTACGAGCAGTACTTC.

This clonotype came up a few times. This sequence joins TRBV7-2 and TRBJ2-2, with D unresolved. The germline V gene has CDR1 SGHTA and CDR2 FQGNSA. V was shortened by 1 base and J by 0 bases, with 9 bases between the two germline ends. CDR3 size: 16 residues. CDR3 region: CASSLVITANTGELFF. The CDR3 region has the DNA TGTGCCAGCAGCTTAGTTATTACCGCGAACACCGGGGAGCTGTTTTTT.

The gene calls are TRBV18 and TRBJ2-7; 7 bases are a match to TRBD1. V trimming: 3 bases; J trimming: 4 bases; junction bases outside the gene matches: 12. The CDR3 contains 16 residues. Germline values: CDR1 KGHSH, CDR2 LQKENI. The CDR3 loop is CASSPVPGQKPYEQYF. The CDR3 nucleotides are TGTGCCAGCTCACCTGTTCCGGGACAGAAGCCGTACGAGCAGTACTTC.

This clonotype was detected many times. The genes are TRBV7-2 and TRBJ1-2; 8 bases are shared with TRBD1. V gave up 5 bases and J gave up 8 bases; unmatched junction bases: 10. This CDR3 has 14 amino acids. Germline-derived CDR1 and CDR2 are SGHTA and FQGNSA. Here the CDR3 reads CASSPAGGARGYTF. The DNA for the CDR3 is TGTGCCAGCAGCCCCGCAGGGGGCGCGCGGGGCTACACCTTC.

For this clonotype: A junction end diverges from the germline sequence, so it may reflect a read error. The gene calls are TRBV12-3 or TRBV12-4 and TRBJ1-6; tentatively, D is TRBD1 (5 bases). The CDR3 extends over 16 amino acids. The CDR3 here is CASSTGTSGYNSPLHF. The CDR3, as DNA: TGTGCCAGCAGTACCGGGACTTCAGGCTATAATTCACCCCTCCATTTT.

This clonotype appeared a few times. The chain has TRBV18 and TRBJ2-5; D perhaps matches TRBD1 (5 bases). The V end was cut by 3 bases, the J end by 3 bases, with 17 bases between. Germline-derived CDR1 and CDR2 are KGHSH and LQKENI. The CDR3 length is 16 residues. Written as DNA, the CDR3 is TGTGCCAGCTCACCGCGAAGGGGTAATCCGGAAGAGACCCAGTACTTC. Translated: CASSPRRGNPEETQYF.

This clonotype was seen repeatedly, ten times or more. A read error may produce the germline difference seen at one junction end. This chain connects TRBV29-1 to TRBJ2-7; 11 positions match TRBD2. In germline, CDR1 is SQVTM, CDR2 ANQGSEA. The CDR3 consists of 12 residues. In nucleotides, the CDR3 is TGCAGGGCCCCGGGACTAGCGGATACCTACGATTTC. Residues: CRAPGLADTYDF.

This clonotype was recorded many times. This chain joins TRBV4-1 and TRBJ1-5, with D hard to call. CDR3 length: 16 amino acids. Germline V gives CDR1 MGHRA, CDR2 YSYEKL. Trimming took 1 base from V and 7 from J, leaving 17 bases between them. CDR3 in amino acids: CASSQGDLGSRQPQHF. The CDR3, as DNA: TGCGCCAGCAGCCAAGGTGACCTGGGTTCAAGGCAGCCCCAGCATTTT.

This clonotype showed up many times. The chain employs TRBV3-1 and TRBJ1-5; D gene uncertain. The CDR3 is 17 residues long. The germline V and J ends were trimmed by 0 bases and 0 bases, with 12 bases remaining between them. Germline CDR1 reads LGHDT; CDR2 reads YNNKEL (reference sequence). The CDR3 sequence: CASSQDHLGSSNQPQHF. In nucleotides, the CDR3 is TGTGCCAGCAGCCAAGATCATCTGGGTTCTAGCAATCAGCCCCAGCATTTT.

This chain links TRBV28 with TRBJ1-6; D is possibly TRBD1 (6 bases). The CDR3 runs to 14 residues. Trimming took 3 bases from V and 7 from J, leaving 10 bases between them. Per the germline V gene, CDR1 is MDHEN and CDR2 is SYDVKM. Written as DNA, the CDR3 is TGTGCCAGCAGTTTGATCAGGGGAAATTCACCCCTCCACTTT. This gives the protein CASSLIRGNSPLHF.

V is TRBV6-2 or TRBV6-3 and J is TRBJ1-1; 8 positions agree with TRBD1. The germline CDR1 and CDR2 sequences are MNHEY and SVGEGT. V shed 9 bases, J shed 1 base, and the junction held 4 bases outside the gene matches. The CDR3 covers 13 residues. CDR3 coding DNA: TGTGCCAGTACCGGACAGGGGAACACTGAAGCTTTCTTT. This gives the protein CASTGQGNTEAFF.